The clone carrying this TCR beta chain was found a few times. Its matching antigen is unknown. This sample was taken from a study of blood T cells in healthy people across ages. Study-wide results and limits: CMV infection status of these donors was not known.

The CDR3 sequence is 13 residues long. Per the germline V gene, CDR1 is DFQATT and CDR2 is SNEGSKA (reference sequence). The germline V and J ends were trimmed by 3 bases and 9 bases, with 12 bases remaining between them. PCR was performed a second time for about 7 to 11 cycles using a sample-barcoded 5' primer and a J-beta primer mix. A tag from a template-switch adaptor with 12 random nucleotides marked each cDNA molecule. TCRdb reprocessed the 5' RACE reads via MiXCR and lists one record per CDR3 protein. The data hold about 930,000 distinct CDR3 sequences, with about 27% observed a single time. The data were also submitted as part of a second study, on T cells of mothers and their children. From that report: Using around 1.5 ug per 15 ul, all extracted RNA underwent cDNA synthesis. Per child, about 3 million TCR beta CDR3 reads were obtained, against over 10 million per mother.

The receptor's source is a woman aged 40 to 50 in good health. Sequencing input: blood. The rearrangement uses TRBV20-1 and TRBJ1-6; the D is unclear. The CDR3 DNA reads TGCAGTGCTAGCCAATTCATTACTTCACCCCTCCACTTT. Translating gives CSASQFITSPLHF.